A selection of T cell receptor beta chains follows, all from one sample in a study of blood T cell repertoires in COVID-19. Here immunoSEQ multiplex PCR was the method, and the copy in TCRdb shows in-frame clones only, minus some. The sample gives 70,000 to 90,000 clones, approximately 86% of which show up once; under 8% is in the top ten. The sample taken for sequencing was peripheral blood. The source is a man in his 60s with acute or convalescent COVID-19. CDR3s include the opening cysteine and the closing phenylalanine or tryptophan.

j_call: TRBJ2-7; v_call: TRBV5-1; cdr3_aa: CASSSQGGEQYF
j_call: TRBJ2-7; v_call: TRBV13; cdr3_aa: CASSSGTVSYEQYF
j_call: TRBJ1-1; v_call: TRBV18; cdr3_aa: CASSPRMRQVEAFF
j_call: TRBJ2-2; v_call: TRBV30; cdr3_aa: CACQRQGTGELFF
j_call: TRBJ1-5; v_call: TRBV6-2/TRBV6-3; cdr3_aa: CASRLGGGGQPQHF
j_call: TRBJ2-1; v_call: TRBV6-5; cdr3_aa: CARGKRSDRNNEQFF
j_call: TRBJ1-2; v_call: TRBV5-1; cdr3_aa: CASRNGTANYGYTF
j_call: TRBJ2-3; v_call: TRBV10-2; cdr3_aa: CASSQAGRTDTQYF
j_call: TRBJ1-3; v_call: TRBV11-2; cdr3_aa: CASRQSERSGNTIYF
j_call: TRBJ1-5; v_call: TRBV2; cdr3_aa: CASSTAPSQPQHF
j_call: TRBJ1-2; v_call: TRBV4-3; cdr3_aa: CASSQEPVRQGNNYGYTF
j_call: TRBJ1-2; v_call: TRBV19; cdr3_aa: CASAGQGRNYGYTF
j_call: TRBJ2-5; v_call: TRBV20-1; cdr3_aa: CSASRFRGGRGVRETQYF
j_call: TRBJ2-2; v_call: TRBV29-1; cdr3_aa: CSVEERGGHSNTGELFF
j_call: TRBJ2-7; v_call: TRBV20-1; cdr3_aa: CSASLAAYEQYF
j_call: TRBJ2-7; v_call: TRBV5-1; cdr3_aa: CASSLVGSGADEQYF
j_call: TRBJ1-5; v_call: TRBV2; cdr3_aa: CASSGQGVDQPQHF
j_call: TRBJ1-1; v_call: TRBV5-4; cdr3_aa: CASSTTGATEAFF
j_call: TRBJ1-2; v_call: TRBV10-3; cdr3_aa: CAIRLSMDSYGYTF
j_call: TRBJ1-2; v_call: TRBV30; cdr3_aa: CAWSRAGGRYGYTF
j_call: TRBJ1-5; v_call: TRBV6-1; cdr3_aa: CASSDSLGNQPQHF
j_call: TRBJ2-1; v_call: TRBV24-1; cdr3_aa: CAKFQNEQFF
j_call: TRBJ1-2; v_call: TRBV24-1; cdr3_aa: CATSAPRGTGSYGYTF
j_call: TRBJ2-1; v_call: TRBV6-2/TRBV6-3; cdr3_aa: CASSQSGTGNEQFF
j_call: TRBJ1-5; v_call: TRBV6-6; cdr3_aa: CASSYSGINSNQPQHF
j_call: TRBJ2-7; v_call: TRBV4-1; cdr3_aa: CASSLRTSGGAHEQYF
j_call: TRBJ1-4; v_call: TRBV6-4; cdr3_aa: CASSVGQGGKLFF
j_call: TRBJ2-2; v_call: TRBV11-3; cdr3_aa: CASSSNAVGGPGELFF
j_call: TRBJ2-5; v_call: TRBV30; cdr3_aa: CAWTDTSGKLETQYF
j_call: TRBJ2-1; v_call: TRBV6-2/TRBV6-3; cdr3_aa: CASSYFGLAGTEQFF
j_call: TRBJ1-6; v_call: TRBV5-8; cdr3_aa: CASSLVPGTGNSPLHF
j_call: TRBJ1-2; v_call: TRBV7-9; cdr3_aa: CASSHKPGDYGYTF
j_call: TRBJ2-1; v_call: TRBV10-2; cdr3_aa: CASSESTEGPEQFF
j_call: TRBJ2-6; v_call: TRBV7-6; cdr3_aa: CASSLYGTGDYSGANVLTF
j_call: TRBJ2-1; v_call: TRBV7-8; cdr3_aa: CASSRRGGLGNEQFF
j_call: TRBJ2-4; v_call: TRBV3-1/TRBV3-2; cdr3_aa: CASSAGWVTNIQYF
j_call: TRBJ2-7; v_call: TRBV19; cdr3_aa: CASTTLAQVLSSYEQYF
j_call: TRBJ2-1; v_call: TRBV5-1; cdr3_aa: CASSMTSGDINEQFF
j_call: TRBJ1-2; v_call: TRBV3-1/TRBV3-2; cdr3_aa: CASSPQGSYGYTF
j_call: TRBJ2-3; v_call: TRBV29-1; cdr3_aa: CSVGQGRTDTQYF
j_call: TRBJ1-3; v_call: TRBV9; cdr3_aa: CASSESEGGADLGNTIYF
j_call: TRBJ2-5; v_call: TRBV30; cdr3_aa: CAWTSGGAGQETQYF
j_call: TRBJ2-3; v_call: TRBV9; cdr3_aa: CASSIFGGGTDTQYF
j_call: TRBJ2-1; v_call: TRBV5-5; cdr3_aa: CASSAMGASYNEQFF
j_call: TRBJ2-2; v_call: TRBV2; cdr3_aa: CASSLGANTGELFF
j_call: TRBJ1-1; v_call: TRBV29-1; cdr3_aa: CSVASRGRNTEAFF
j_call: TRBJ1-2; v_call: TRBV10-3; cdr3_aa: CAIRGGSDYGYTF
j_call: TRBJ2-5; v_call: TRBV5-1; cdr3_aa: CASSRSGLAEETQYF
j_call: TRBJ2-1; v_call: TRBV10-3; cdr3_aa: CAISESGGRDNEQFF
j_call: TRBJ1-1; v_call: TRBV12-5; cdr3_aa: CASGLTGGLTFF
j_call: TRBJ2-7; v_call: TRBV6-1; cdr3_aa: CASSEPGNEQYF
j_call: TRBJ1-1; v_call: TRBV3-1/TRBV3-2; cdr3_aa: CASSSRGRGTEAFF
j_call: TRBJ1-1; v_call: TRBV5-1; cdr3_aa: CASSLGTGQNTEAFF
j_call: TRBJ2-5; v_call: TRBV21-1; cdr3_aa: CASSPRGTSGGETQYF
j_call: TRBJ2-1; v_call: TRBV27; cdr3_aa: CASSPLAGTVYNEQFF